This T cell receptor (beta chain) is drawn from a study of regulatory T cells in long-lasting Graves disease (dated by TCRdb to 2020 to 2023). A note on the overall study: To count as having persistent Graves' disease, a patient had to have received antithyroid drug treatment for over 5 years with TSH receptor autoantibodies remaining persistently positive. Persistent Graves' disease patients were compared with newly diagnosed Graves' disease patients by peripheral blood TCR sequencing and RNA sequencing. Persistent Graves' disease patients in the clinical cohort had taken antithyroid drugs for around 11 years on average. The study was conducted in China and was registered as a clinical trial. A total of some 35 samples underwent TCR sequencing, from some 13 patients with persistent Graves' disease and 20 or so patients with newly diagnosed Graves' disease.

The time point label here, explained by the study, means: persistent/refractory GD, antithyroid drugs over 5 years with positive TRAb. RNA was extracted from PBMCs in TRIzol for both TCR sequencing and RNA sequencing. The diagnosis of Graves' disease followed American Thyroid Association guidelines. Recruitment of patients was carried out at an endocrinology department in Xi'an, China. From each patient, about 8.9 milliliters of peripheral blood was collected into an EDTA anticoagulant tube. Ficoll Paque Plus density gradient separation was used to isolate PBMCs, and no additional T cell sorting was done. An Agilent 2100 Bioanalyzer and agarose gel were used to check RNA quality, and a NanoDrop 2000 was used to measure RNA concentration. Notes on this clonotype: Its antigen remains undetermined. No base qualities exist here, and no much larger clone lies one base off it.

The library was generated by multiplex PCR. The instrument given in TCRdb is Illumina HiSeq 4000. iRepertoire HTBI primers and Arm-PCR amplification of CDR3 regions were used to construct TCR beta libraries. PCR products were gel purified before sequencing. The source study handled its data this way. Across samples, 60 to 70 TRBV and 15 or so TRBJ segments were identified and used for gene usage analysis of CDR3 amino acid clonotypes. COPE and FqMerger were used to merge filtered high-quality paired reads into contigs. BLAST was used to align contigs to IMGT TRBV, TRBD and TRBJ reference genes, and CDR3 was defined according to IMGT. Any clonotype with a frequency above 0.1% was classified as a highly expanded clone. Shannon entropy served as the measure of repertoire diversity, while the Gini coefficient captured V-J evenness. Clonotypes shared by more than one individual were considered public. Using fastp at Q25 and MiXCR, TCRdb reprocessed the public reads and kept productive beta chains. Identical CDR3 protein sequences are pooled into one entry, listed with their most common genes and DNA. The V and J calls here are based on TCRdb, not the publication. This sample is represented by around 510,000 distinct CDR3 sequences; more than 20% of them were singletons. The ten largest clones represent 6.5% to 8% of the sample.

On the study overall, not on this receptor specifically: Only the TCR beta chain was sequenced and analyzed. Persistent Graves' disease patients showed lower TCR Shannon entropy and fewer highly expanded clones than newly diagnosed patients, suggesting clonal expansion. The authors acknowledged the small sample size as a limitation that may reduce accuracy. Only peripheral blood was studied, because thyroid tissue, the primary lesion, was inaccessible. Persistent disease showed preferential use of TRBV28, TRBJ1-2 and TRBJ2-5, whereas newly diagnosed disease favored TRBV20-1 and TRBJ2-1. A larger number of public clonotypes was shared among persistent patients (2,741) than among newly diagnosed patients (approximately 1,000).

The V end loses 1 base and the J end loses 4 bases, and a stretch of 14 bases separates them. The CDR3 covers 15 residues, taking in both the cysteine and the phenylalanine. Left in the record is the CDR3 DNA by itself, 45 bases read in frame from the first base. The germline V gene encodes CDR1 SGHTA and CDR2 FQGNSA. This clonotype was obtained from a female donor with Graves disease. The receptor chain draws on TRBV7-2 and TRBJ2-7; the D gene is not confidently resolved. The sample here was peripheral blood mononuclear cells (PBMCs), taken when the disease was refractory, from a patient treated with antithyroid drugs. The DNA is TGTGCCAGCAGCTTAGACAGACTGTCGAAGTACGAGCAGTACTTC. The resulting protein is CASSLDRLSKYEQYF.